One and the same sample provided the 4 T cell receptor beta chains below, sequenced in a study of shared clonotypes between healthy human individuals. Clones were sequenced by immunoSEQ multiplex PCR, and TCRdb holds only the in-frame ones, with some missing. The table has approximately 480,000 clones, about 79% seen once. Sequencing was carried out using PBMCs. The receptors derive from a woman in her forties in good health. Some clones in this sample may be carry-over from other donors' samples.

The chain carries TRBV29-1 and TRBJ2-7, with D unresolved. CDR1 is SQVTM, CDR2 ANQGSEA, per germline. The CDR3 spans 13 residues. V dropped 2 bases and J dropped 7 bases, with 15 bases sitting between them. CDR3 protein: CSVEKGAGGEQYF. For the CDR3, the DNA is TGCAGCGTTGAAAAAGGAGCCGGTGGGGAGCAGTACTTC.

The V call is TRBV5-1, the J call TRBJ2-1; 7 nucleotides agree with TRBD2. From germline, CDR1 is SGHRS and CDR2 YFSETQ. Trimming at V came to 4 bases and at J to 0 bases, leaving 19 bases not matched to a gene. There are 20 residues in the CDR3. CDR3: CASSQVGISGPWDSYNEQFF. As DNA, the CDR3 is TGCGCCAGCAGCCAGGTAGGGATTAGCGGGCCCTGGGACTCCTACAATGAGCAGTTCTTC.

Note on this clone: This is likely a read error, given that the CDR3 carries no conserved phenylalanine or tryptophan at its end. The chain carries TRBV7-2 and TRBJ2-2; D gene uncertain. CDR3 length: 15 residues. V dropped 5 bases and J dropped 5 bases, with 15 bases sitting between them. Germline lookup yields CDR1 SGHTA and CDR2 FQGNSA. CDR3 DNA sequence: TGTGCCAGCAGCCCATTACGGCGCTTAACCGGGGAGCTGTTTTCT. Protein product: CASSPLRRLTGELFS.

Worth noting for this clone: Distinct nucleotide sequences in the sample also encode this CDR3. The V and J genes are TRBV10-3 and TRBJ1-5, with 9 positions matching TRBD1. The length of the CDR3 is 16 residues. Trimming cost V 0 bases and J 3 bases; bases outside gene matches: 3. The V gene's germline CDR1 is ENHRY and CDR2 SYGVKD. The CDR3 protein is CAISESGDRVNQPQHF. The CDR3 region has the DNA TGTGCCATCAGTGAGTCAGGGGACAGGGTCAATCAGCCCCAGCATTTT.